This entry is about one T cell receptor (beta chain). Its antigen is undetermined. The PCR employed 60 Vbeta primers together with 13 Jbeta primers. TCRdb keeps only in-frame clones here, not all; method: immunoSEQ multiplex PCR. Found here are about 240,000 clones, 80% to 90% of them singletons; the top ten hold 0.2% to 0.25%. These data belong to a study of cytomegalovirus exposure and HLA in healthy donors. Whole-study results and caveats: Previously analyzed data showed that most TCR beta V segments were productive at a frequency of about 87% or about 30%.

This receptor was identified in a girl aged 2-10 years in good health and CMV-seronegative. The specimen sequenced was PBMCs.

DNA for the CDR3: TGCAGCGTTGTCCCCGGGGGGGGTGGCTACACCTTC. This codes for CSVVPGGGGYTF. J is TRBJ1-2 and V is TRBV29-1; a weak D match, TRBD1 (5 bases). The V end was cut by 4 bases, the J end by 7 bases, with 13 bases between. This CDR3 comprises 12 residues. Germline loops: CDR1 SQVTM, CDR2 ANQGSEA.